This TCR beta chain was sequenced for a study of T cell clones after liver transplantation. Profiled with immunoSEQ multiplex PCR; TCRdb holds only in-frame clones, not every one. The table includes tens of thousands of clones, roughly 80% detected once. The V gene lost 1 base and the J gene lost 1 base, with 4 bases spanning the gap. Germline CDR1 is SGHTA and CDR2 is FQGTGA. This CDR3 has 14 amino acids. The clonotype comes from a human patient who received a liver transplant. Part of the T cells may come from the graft donor. The chain is built from TRBV7-3 and TRBJ2-2; D not certain. The sequenced sample was CD4+ T cells from blood, obtained around 42 months after liver transplant. The CDR3 nucleotides read TGTGCCAGCAGCTTAAGTCTGAACACCGGGGAGCTGTTTTTT. Encoded protein: CASSLSLNTGELFF.